This T cell receptor beta chain originates from a study of identical twins. Findings of the study overall: The study found excess low generation probability among twin-shared out-of-frame alpha sequences.

TCRdb reprocessed the 5' RACE reads with MiXCR, giving one entry per CDR3 protein. The table lists about 660,000 distinct CDR3 sequences, around 8.6% of them singletons. The V segment lost 4 bases and the J segment 9 bases; nucleotides outside the gene matches: 13. From germline, CDR1 is SGDLS and CDR2 YYNGEE. The CDR3 loop spans 15 amino acids. In this sample, this clonotype turned up a few times. As yet, its antigen is unknown. Another study also made use of these data, one on yellow fever vaccine responses in identical twins. Per that study: Reportedly, the response of twins' T cells to the vaccine seemed partly convergent, partly personalized.

This TCR was recovered from a woman aged 18 to 35 in good health. This sequence joins TRBV9 and TRBJ2-1; the match to TRBD2 covers 7 bases. Sequencing input: PBMCs. The CDR3 loop reads CASSPEVAGAGEQFF. CDR3 sequence (DNA): TGTGCCAGCAGCCCCGAGGTTGCGGGAGCGGGTGAGCAGTTCTTC.